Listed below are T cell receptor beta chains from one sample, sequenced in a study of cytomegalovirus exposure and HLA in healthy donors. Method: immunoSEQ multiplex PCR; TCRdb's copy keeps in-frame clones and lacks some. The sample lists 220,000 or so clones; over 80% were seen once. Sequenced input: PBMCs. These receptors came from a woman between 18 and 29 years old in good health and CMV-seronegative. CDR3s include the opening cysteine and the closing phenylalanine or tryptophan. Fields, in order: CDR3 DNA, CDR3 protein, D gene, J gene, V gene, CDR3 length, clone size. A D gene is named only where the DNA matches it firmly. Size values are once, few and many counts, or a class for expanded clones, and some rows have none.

DNA: TGTGCCAGCAGGATAGCAACAGGGTCGGGGTATGGCTACACCTTC
CDR3: CASRIATGSGYGYTF
D: .
J: TRBJ1-2
V: TRBV6-5
length: 15
size: .

DNA: TGTGCCAGTTTGGGCAGGGAGAGGAGCTATGGCTACACCTTC
CDR3: CASLGRERSYGYTF
D: .
J: TRBJ1-2
V: TRBV2
length: 14
size: .

DNA: TGTGCCAGCAGTTTATTACAGGGCTTGGGCACTGAAGCTTTCTTT
CDR3: CASSLLQGLGTEAFF
D: .
J: TRBJ1-1
V: TRBV27
length: 15
size: few

DNA: TGTGCCACCAGCAGCGGGACCGACTCCTACAATGAGCAGTTCTTC
CDR3: CATSSGTDSYNEQFF
D: .
J: TRBJ2-1
V: TRBV15
length: 15
size: .

DNA: TGTGCCAGCGGCATTTCGGGTGACACTGAAGCTTTCTTT
CDR3: CASGISGDTEAFF
D: .
J: TRBJ1-1
V: TRBV6-5
length: 13
size: .

DNA: TGTGCCAGCAGCTGGGACAGGGGTTACGAGCAGTACTTC
CDR3: CASSWDRGYEQYF
D: TRBD1
J: TRBJ2-7
V: TRBV4-2
length: 13
size: .

DNA: TGTGCCAGCAGCTTCCGGGACAGGGCGAACGAGCAGTACTTC
CDR3: CASSFRDRANEQYF
D: TRBD1
J: TRBJ2-7
V: TRBV7-3
length: 14
size: .

DNA: TGCGCCAGCAGCTTGGCCAGCAAGTCCTACAATGAGCAGTTCTTC
CDR3: CASSLASKSYNEQFF
D: .
J: TRBJ2-1
V: TRBV5-1
length: 15
size: .

DNA: TGTGCCAGCAGTGAAGGGACAGGGGGGACGAACACCGGGGAGCTGTTTTTT
CDR3: CASSEGTGGTNTGELFF
D: TRBD1
J: TRBJ2-2
V: TRBV6-1
length: 17
size: few

DNA: TGTGCCAGCAGTGAACCTCCCAGCTTTGGCCTGGCAGATACGCAGTATTTT
CDR3: CASSEPPSFGLADTQYF
D: .
J: TRBJ2-3
V: TRBV6-1
length: 17
size: once

DNA: TGTGCCAGCAGTCCGCCGACTAGCGGCTACAATGAGCAGTTCTTC
CDR3: CASSPPTSGYNEQFF
D: TRBD2
J: TRBJ2-1
V: TRBV9
length: 15
size: .

DNA: TGCAGCGTTGAAGGGACAGCGTACAATGAGCAGTTCTTC
CDR3: CSVEGTAYNEQFF
D: .
J: TRBJ2-1
V: TRBV29-1
length: 13
size: .

DNA: TGTGCCAGCAGCTTAAATCCTGTCGCAGATACGCAGTATTTT
CDR3: CASSLNPVADTQYF
D: .
J: TRBJ2-3
V: TRBV7-9
length: 14
size: .

DNA: TGTGCCAGCAGTGAGGGGGGCACACAGAACGAGCAGTACTTC
CDR3: CASSEGGTQNEQYF
D: .
J: TRBJ2-7
V: TRBV6-1
length: 14
size: .

DNA: TGTGCCAGCAGCTTAGATGGGGCCCGTTGGAATGAGCAGTTCTTC
CDR3: CASSLDGARWNEQFF
D: .
J: TRBJ2-1
V: TRBV7-2
length: 15
size: .

DNA: TGTGCCAGCAGTGACCTCACAGGGAGGGGATACAATGAGCAGTTCTTC
CDR3: CASSDLTGRGYNEQFF
D: .
J: TRBJ2-1
V: TRBV2
length: 16
size: .

DNA: TGTGCCAGCAGTGCGGACAGGGCGGTAGATACGCAGTATTTT
CDR3: CASSADRAVDTQYF
D: TRBD1
J: TRBJ2-3
V: TRBV6-1
length: 14
size: .

DNA: TGTGCCAGCAGTCGGGACAGAGCAGGTTCACCCCTCCACTTT
CDR3: CASSRDRAGSPLHF
D: TRBD1
J: TRBJ1-6
V: TRBV6-5
length: 14
size: .

DNA: TGCGCCAGCAGCTTGGATCTGGGCACCGGGGAGCTGTTTTTT
CDR3: CASSLDLGTGELFF
D: .
J: TRBJ2-2
V: TRBV5-1
length: 14
size: .

DNA: TGCGCCAGCACAAAAGGACAGGGAGTAAATCTAAGATCCAATGAGCAGTTCTTC
CDR3: CASTKGQGVNLRSNEQFF
D: TRBD1
J: TRBJ2-1
V: TRBV5-1
length: 18
size: .

DNA: TGTGCCAGCAGCGTAGCTGGGCTCTCTGGAAACACCATATATTTT
CDR3: CASSVAGLSGNTIYF
D: .
J: TRBJ1-3
V: TRBV9
length: 15
size: .

DNA: TGTGCCAGCAGCGCCGCGACTAGCGGAACTTTCACAGATACGCAGTATTTT
CDR3: CASSAATSGTFTDTQYF
D: TRBD2
J: TRBJ2-3
V: TRBV5-4
length: 17
size: .

DNA: TGTGCCAGCAGGTTTGGATCTTACGAGCAGTACTTC
CDR3: CASRFGSYEQYF
D: .
J: TRBJ2-7
V: TRBV2
length: 12
size: few

DNA: TGTGCCAGCGGAAACACGGGGGAGGGGTTCTTC
CDR3: CASGNTGEGFF
D: TRBD2
J: TRBJ2-1
V: TRBV6-1
length: 11
size: .

DNA: TGTGCCACCCGTGAGGGGAACACTGAAGCTTTCTTT
CDR3: CATREGNTEAFF
D: .
J: TRBJ1-1
V: TRBV2
length: 12
size: .

DNA: TGCGCCAGCAGTGAGTGGGCTAGCGGGAGCGAGCAGTACTTC
CDR3: CASSEWASGSEQYF
D: TRBD2
J: TRBJ2-7
V: TRBV10-1
length: 14
size: .

DNA: TGCGCCAGCAGTGAGAGGGGACAGGGGACCTATGGCTACACCTTC
CDR3: CASSERGQGTYGYTF
D: TRBD1
J: TRBJ1-2
V: TRBV10-2
length: 15
size: .

DNA: TGTGCCAGCAGTGAAGCGAGGGGACAGGGCTCCGTTAACTATGGCTACACCTTC
CDR3: CASSEARGQGSVNYGYTF
D: TRBD1
J: TRBJ1-2
V: TRBV6-1
length: 18
size: once

DNA: TGTGCCAGCAGTGCCCCGGGACTAGCGGGGGCGAAGCAGTTCTTC
CDR3: CASSAPGLAGAKQFF
D: TRBD2
J: TRBJ2-1
V: TRBV6-1
length: 15
size: .

DNA: TGTGCCAGCAGCTTTCTTAATGAGCAGTTCTTC
CDR3: CASSFLNEQFF
D: .
J: TRBJ2-1
V: TRBV5-4
length: 11
size: .

DNA: TGTGCCATTGAGGGGGGGCAGAGTGGTGGCGAGCAGTACTTC
CDR3: CAIEGGQSGGEQYF
D: .
J: TRBJ2-7
V: TRBV10-3
length: 14
size: .

DNA: TGTGCCAGCAGTTCTCCCGGGACAGGGAATGGTGAGCAGTTCTTC
CDR3: CASSSPGTGNGEQFF
D: TRBD1
J: TRBJ2-1
V: TRBV6-1
length: 15
size: .

DNA: TGCGCCAGCCCCCTACCTAGCGGGAGACAAAACATTCAGTACTTC
CDR3: CASPLPSGRQNIQYF
D: TRBD2
J: TRBJ2-4
V: TRBV10-1
length: 15
size: .

DNA: TGTGCCAGCAGCACACTAGCGGGAGACTACGAGCAGTACTTC
CDR3: CASSTLAGDYEQYF
D: TRBD2
J: TRBJ2-7
V: TRBV9
length: 14
size: .

DNA: TGCGCCAGCAGCCAAGAGAGACGCCAAGGGGCTAATTCACCCCTCCACTTT
CDR3: CASSQERRQGANSPLHF
D: .
J: TRBJ1-6
V: TRBV4-1
length: 17
size: .

DNA: TGTGCCAGCAGCAAAGATGGGACAGCAAATGAAAAACTGTTTTTT
CDR3: CASSKDGTANEKLFF
D: TRBD1
J: TRBJ1-4
V: TRBV7-9
length: 15
size: few

DNA: TGCGCCAGCAGCTTCGGGGGGAGGGCCTACGAGCAGTACTTC
CDR3: CASSFGGRAYEQYF
D: TRBD2
J: TRBJ2-7
V: TRBV5-1
length: 14
size: .

DNA: TGTGCCAGCAGCCTTTCCCCGACAGGGTTTTACGAGCAGTACTTC
CDR3: CASSLSPTGFYEQYF
D: TRBD1
J: TRBJ2-7
V: TRBV7-8
length: 15
size: .

DNA: TGTGCCAGCAGTGTGAGTAGCGGGAGATACACCGGGAAGCTGTTTTTT
CDR3: CASSVSSGRYTGKLFF
D: TRBD2
J: TRBJ2-2
V: TRBV2
length: 16
size: .

DNA: TGTGCCCGGTCCTTAGCGGGAGCTTCAGATACGCAGTATTTT
CDR3: CARSLAGASDTQYF
D: TRBD2
J: TRBJ2-3
V: TRBV30
length: 14
size: .

DNA: TGCGCCAGCAGCTTGGTTGGTGAAAAACTGTTTTTT
CDR3: CASSLVGEKLFF
D: .
J: TRBJ1-4
V: TRBV5-1
length: 12
size: .

DNA: TGTGCCAGCAGCCCCGGGAGACAGGGCCGGTCGGGCGAAAAACTGTTTTTT
CDR3: CASSPGRQGRSGEKLFF
D: TRBD1
J: TRBJ1-4
V: TRBV11-2
length: 17
size: .

DNA: TGTGCCAGCAGCCCCTCATATAGGTTCTCTGGGGCCAACGTCCTGACTTTC
CDR3: CASSPSYRFSGANVLTF
D: .
J: TRBJ2-6
V: TRBV27
length: 17
size: .

DNA: TGCGCCAGCAGCTTAACTACCAGTGGGGAGACCCAGTACTTC
CDR3: CASSLTTSGETQYF
D: .
J: TRBJ2-5
V: TRBV5-1
length: 14
size: .

DNA: TGTGCCAGCAGCCCGGGTGAAGATACGCAGTATTTT
CDR3: CASSPGEDTQYF
D: .
J: TRBJ2-3
V: TRBV9
length: 12
size: .

DNA: TGTGCCAGCAGCCAGAGACAGGAGACCATGATGAACACTGAAGCTTTCTTT
CDR3: CASSQRQETMMNTEAFF
D: .
J: TRBJ1-1
V: TRBV5-6
length: 17
size: .

DNA: TGTGCCAGCAGGCCGGGACTGTACTATGGCTACACCTTC
CDR3: CASRPGLYYGYTF
D: .
J: TRBJ1-2
V: TRBV28
length: 13
size: .

DNA: TGTGCCAGCAGCCAGGTCAGTTACTCTGAAGCTTTCTTT
CDR3: CASSQVSYSEAFF
D: .
J: TRBJ1-1
V: TRBV16
length: 13
size: .

DNA: TGTGCCAGCAGCGAGGCAGCGGGGGGCTACTACGAGCAGTACTTC
CDR3: CASSEAAGGYYEQYF
D: TRBD2
J: TRBJ2-7
V: TRBV9
length: 15
size: .

DNA: TGTGCCAGCAGGGATCGGGTGACCGGGGAGCTGTTTTTT
CDR3: CASRDRVTGELFF
D: .
J: TRBJ2-2
V: TRBV6-1
length: 13
size: .

DNA: TGCAGCGTTGAGGACAGGGGGGACAACTATGGCTACACCTTC
CDR3: CSVEDRGDNYGYTF
D: TRBD1
J: TRBJ1-2
V: TRBV29-1
length: 14
size: .

DNA: TGCAGCGTTCTGGGGACAGGCCACTACGAGCAGTACTTC
CDR3: CSVLGTGHYEQYF
D: TRBD1
J: TRBJ2-7
V: TRBV29-1
length: 13
size: .